This TCR beta chain comes out of a study of shared clonotypes between healthy human individuals. Study-level points and caveats: With few donors, the genetic and exposure-history diversity represented was limited.

The authors sequenced unsorted PBMC DNA on ten immunoSEQ deep assay plates. Assay used: immunoSEQ multiplex PCR; TCRdb lists only in-frame clones, some missing. The data contain some 490,000 clones, roughly 80% of them singletons. In germline, CDR1 is LGHNA, CDR2 YSLEER. The CDR3 covers 16 residues. Trimming cost V 5 bases and J 4 bases; bases outside gene matches: 10. A remark on this clone: The target antigen is unknown.

The clonotype originates from a woman between 40 and 55 years old in good health. Some clones in this sample may be carry-over from other donors' samples. Source material: PBMCs. V and J are TRBV4-3 and TRBJ2-7, with 11 bases that match TRBD2. This CDR3 reads CASSFGTSGLTYEQYF. The CDR3 DNA is TGCGCCAGCAGCTTCGGGACTAGCGGACTAACTTACGAGCAGTACTTC.